These T cell receptor beta chains were read from a single sample in a study of T cells in Graves' hyperthyroidism and ophthalmopathy. One entry per CDR3 protein, called by TCRdb with MiXCR from the multiplex PCR reads. The repertoire includes hundreds of thousands of distinct CDR3 sequences, approximately 24% of them detected once, and about 10% sits in the top ten. The sequenced sample consisted of blood. The receptors shown here come from a woman in her twenties or thirties with Graves' ophthalmopathy. Both conserved end residues are part of each CDR3. A D gene is named only where the DNA matches it firmly. The listing skips clone size in some rows; elsewhere it reads once, few, many or a size class.

TGTGCCTGGAGTTCACGACCGGACGCTGAAGCTTTCTTT CAWSSRPDAEAFF . TRBJ1-1 . 13 TRBV30
TGTGCCAGCAGCGAGACTTGGGGCACTGAAGCTTTCTTT CASSETWGTEAFF . TRBJ1-1 once 13 TRBV9
TGTGCCAGCCTGTTAGGGGATAGCAATCAGCCCCAGCATTTT CASLLGDSNQPQHF . TRBJ1-5 few 14 TRBV28
TGTGCCAGCAGCTTAGATCTGCGCAGGACAGGAGCTAACTATGGCTACACCTTC CASSLDLRRTGANYGYTF TRBD1 TRBJ1-2 . 18 TRBV11-2
TGCGCCAGCAGCCGACTGGGACAGGGATCTACAGAGACCCAGTACTTC CASSRLGQGSTETQYF TRBD1 TRBJ2-5 . 16 TRBV4-1
TGTGCCAGCAGTGAACACAGGGGGCTGAATTCACCCCTCCACTTT CASSEHRGLNSPLHF TRBD1 TRBJ1-6 few 15 TRBV2
TGTGCCACCTCGGACAGCGCGAACACCGGGGAGCTGTTTTTT CATSDSANTGELFF . TRBJ2-2 . 14 TRBV24-1
TGTGCCAGCAGCTTTCCTGACAGGATGCCCTATGGCTACACCTTC CASSFPDRMPYGYTF . TRBJ1-2 many 15 TRBV7-9
TGTGCCAGCAGCCCCTCCAGGGGCGGCGGGGAGACCCAGTACTTC CASSPSRGGGETQYF . TRBJ2-5 many 15 TRBV12-3/TRBV12-4
TGTGCCAGCAGTGATCAGGGGTTAGTGTACGAGCAGTACTTC CASSDQGLVYEQYF . TRBJ2-7 many 14 TRBV25-1
TGTGCCAGCAGCTTATTGGTAAATAGCAATCAGCCCCAGCATTTT CASSLLVNSNQPQHF . TRBJ1-5 . 15 TRBV7-2
TGTGCCAGTAGTATAGCCACTGGAAGGGTCGGCAATCAGCCCCAGCATTTT CASSIATGRVGNQPQHF . TRBJ1-5 . 17 TRBV19
TGTGCCAGCAGCGTAGGTTCTGGCAGGGCATTTCCCGAGACCCAGTACTTC CASSVGSGRAFPETQYF . TRBJ2-5 many 17 TRBV9
TGTGCCAGCAGTGAGGACAGGGTAATCAGCAATCAGCCCCAGCATTTT CASSEDRVISNQPQHF TRBD1 TRBJ1-5 . 16 TRBV28
TGTGCCAGCAGTTCAAGGGACACCCGTATCTACGAGCAGTACTTC CASSSRDTRIYEQYF . TRBJ2-7 . 15 TRBV6-5
TGTGCCAGCAGCCGAGGGGGAGGGGACACTGAAGCTTTCTTT CASSRGGGDTEAFF . TRBJ1-1 . 14 TRBV6-1
TGTGCCAGCAGTTATGCACAGGGGAAGAGCGAGCAGTACTTC CASSYAQGKSEQYF TRBD1 TRBJ2-7 many 14 TRBV6-2/TRBV6-3
TGTGCCAGCTCACGGGAAGCCGGCGAGCAGTACTTC CASSREAGEQYF . TRBJ2-7 many 12 TRBV18
TGTGCCATCAGTGAGGCTTTGGTAGACCTTACTAACACTGAAGCTTTCTTT CAISEALVDLTNTEAFF . TRBJ1-1 many 17 TRBV10-3
TGTGCCAGCACCCCCGGGGACTACGAGCAGTACTTC CASTPGDYEQYF . TRBJ2-7 few 12 TRBV12-3/TRBV12-4
TGTGCTAGTGGTCCCGACAGTCTCAATGGCTACACCTTC CASGPDSLNGYTF . TRBJ1-2 few 13 TRBV12-5
TGTGCCAGCAGCCCGACCCTGAGCTGGACCCAGTACTTC CASSPTLSWTQYF . TRBJ2-5 many 13 TRBV6-2/TRBV6-3
TGTGCCAGCAGTTTCGTCAGGGGAGGTCTAAAAGAGACCCAGTACTTC CASSFVRGGLKETQYF . TRBJ2-5 many 16 TRBV28
TGTGCCAGCAGTCACGGGACAGGGGGCCTCACTGAAGCTTTCTTT CASSHGTGGLTEAFF TRBD1 TRBJ1-1 few 15 TRBV27
TGTGCCAGCAGTTACTCGTCCCCAGTCACTGAAGCTTTCTTT CASSYSSPVTEAFF . TRBJ1-1 . 14 TRBV6-5
TGTGCCAGCAGTCCTCTAGCGGGGCCCTTCGGGGAGCAGTACTTC CASSPLAGPFGEQYF TRBD2 TRBJ2-7 . 15 TRBV27
TGTGCCACCAGTGATTGGAATTCCTATGGCTACACCTTC CATSDWNSYGYTF . TRBJ1-2 many 13 TRBV24-1
TGTGCCAGCAGCGTTACGGGGAGAGAGACCCAGTACTTC CASSVTGRETQYF . TRBJ2-5 . 13 TRBV9
TGTGCCAGCAGCAAACGGACAGCGTCCTACGAGCAGTACTTC CASSKRTASYEQYF . TRBJ2-7 few 14 TRBV12-3/TRBV12-4
TGTGCCAGCAGACTTCAGGGAGACGATAATTCACCCCTCCACTTT CASRLQGDDNSPLHF . TRBJ1-6 many 15 TRBV6-1
TGCGCCAGCAGCTGGGGGACAGGGATCAAAAACATTCAGTACTTC CASSWGTGIKNIQYF TRBD1 TRBJ2-4 many 15 TRBV5-1
TGTGCCGCCGGGACTAGGGTTGGCGGGGAGCTGTTTTTT CAAGTRVGGELFF TRBD2 TRBJ2-2 . 13 TRBV2
TGTGCCATCTACCAAACGGGTGGGCTCGATGGCTACACCTTC CAIYQTGGLDGYTF . TRBJ1-2 . 14 TRBV28
TGTGCCAGCAGTTTGGCCCGCCGGACGAAGGAGCAGTACTTC CASSLARRTKEQYF . TRBJ2-7 . 14 TRBV12-3/TRBV12-4
TGTGCCAGCAGCTTGGGCAGGGGGCGCCGGGAGCAGTACTTC CASSLGRGRREQYF TRBD1 TRBJ2-7 many 14 TRBV5-8
TGTGCCAGCAGCCCGAGGGTTCGCTATGGCTACACCTTC CASSPRVRYGYTF . TRBJ1-2 few 13 TRBV3-1
TGTGCCAGCAGCCGGCAACTAGGAGGGGGTACCGGGGAGCTGTTTTTT CASSRQLGGGTGELFF . TRBJ2-2 few 16 TRBV14
TGTGCCAGCAGTTACAGGGGGTACGAGCAGTACTTC CASSYRGYEQYF TRBD1 TRBJ2-7 many 12 TRBV12-3/TRBV12-4
TGCAGTGCTAGAGATGCTAAGCCAGGGAGAGAGACCCAGTACTTC CSARDAKPGRETQYF . TRBJ2-5 many 15 TRBV20-1
TGTGCCAGCAGCCCAGGATACCAAGAGACCCAGTACTTC CASSPGYQETQYF . TRBJ2-5 many 13 TRBV6-5
TGTGCCAGCAGTGATACTAGCTCCGGGGAGCTGTTTTTT CASSDTSSGELFF . TRBJ2-2 many 13 TRBV12-3/TRBV12-4
TGTGCCAGCAGCGACAGGGCCGAGCAGTACTTC CASSDRAEQYF TRBD1 TRBJ2-7 many 11 TRBV7-2
TGTGCCAGCAGTATATGGACAGATACGCAGTATTTT CASSIWTDTQYF . TRBJ2-3 many 12 TRBV6-1
TGTGCCAGCAGCTCTAGAGGCAGGGGAGGGACCTACGAGCAGTACTTC CASSSRGRGGTYEQYF . TRBJ2-7 few 16 TRBV7-6
TGTGCCAGCAGTGTTCGGGGGCTCTCCTACGAGCAGTACTTC CASSVRGLSYEQYF . TRBJ2-7 many 14 TRBV12-3/TRBV12-4
TGTGCCAGCAGCCCACACCAGGGAGGGTACGAGCAGTACTTC CASSPHQGGYEQYF TRBD2 TRBJ2-7 . 14 TRBV9
TGTGCCAGCAGCCCTCGGACAGGGTTCGGAGAGACCCAGTACTTC CASSPRTGFGETQYF TRBD1 TRBJ2-5 many 15 TRBV7-8
TGTGCCAGCAGTCCCGGGGACGGCTACGAGCAGTACTTC CASSPGDGYEQYF . TRBJ2-7 many 13 TRBV6-1
TGTGCCAGCAGTTTCTCGGCTAGCCGCTACGAGCAGTACTTC CASSFSASRYEQYF . TRBJ2-7 . 14 TRBV28
TGTGCCATCAGTGAGTCAAGGGATCCCTATGGCTACACCTTC CAISESRDPYGYTF . TRBJ1-2 many 14 TRBV10-3